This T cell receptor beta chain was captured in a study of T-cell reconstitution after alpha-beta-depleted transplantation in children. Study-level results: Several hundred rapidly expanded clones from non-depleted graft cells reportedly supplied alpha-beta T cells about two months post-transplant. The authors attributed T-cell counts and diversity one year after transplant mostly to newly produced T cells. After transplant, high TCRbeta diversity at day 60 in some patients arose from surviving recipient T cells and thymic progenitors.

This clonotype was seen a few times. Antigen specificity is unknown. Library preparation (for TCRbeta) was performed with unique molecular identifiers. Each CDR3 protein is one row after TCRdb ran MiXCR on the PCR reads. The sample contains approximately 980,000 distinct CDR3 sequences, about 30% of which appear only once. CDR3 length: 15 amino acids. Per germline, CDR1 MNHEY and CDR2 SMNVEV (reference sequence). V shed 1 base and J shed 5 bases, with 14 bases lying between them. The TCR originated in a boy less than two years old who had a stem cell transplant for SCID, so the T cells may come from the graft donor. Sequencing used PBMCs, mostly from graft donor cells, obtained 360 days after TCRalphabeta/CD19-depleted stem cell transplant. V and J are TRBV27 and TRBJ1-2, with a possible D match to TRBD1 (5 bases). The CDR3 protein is CASSLLPNGGYGYTF. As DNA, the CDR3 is TGTGCCAGCAGTTTATTGCCCAACGGGGGGTATGGCTACACCTTC.